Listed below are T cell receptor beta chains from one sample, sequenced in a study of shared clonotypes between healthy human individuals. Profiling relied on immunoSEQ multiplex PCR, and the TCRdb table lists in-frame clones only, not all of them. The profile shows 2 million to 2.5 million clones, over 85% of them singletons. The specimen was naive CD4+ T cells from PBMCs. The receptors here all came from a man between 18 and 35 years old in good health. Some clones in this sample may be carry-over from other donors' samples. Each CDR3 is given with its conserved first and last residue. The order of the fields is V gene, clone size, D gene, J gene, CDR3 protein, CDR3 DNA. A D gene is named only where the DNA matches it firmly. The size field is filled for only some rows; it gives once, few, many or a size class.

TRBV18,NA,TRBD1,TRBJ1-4,CASSPTGGNEKLFF,TGTGCCAGCTCACCCACAGGGGGAAATGAAAAACTGTTTTTT
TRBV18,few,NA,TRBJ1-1,CASSPGRVENTEAFF,TGTGCCAGCTCACCAGGAAGGGTGGAGAACACTGAAGCTTTCTTT
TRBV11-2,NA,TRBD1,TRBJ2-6,CASSRDRGSGANVLTF,TGTGCCAGCAGCCGCGACAGGGGGTCTGGGGCCAACGTCCTGACTTTC
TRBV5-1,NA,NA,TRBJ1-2,CASSLTGARALYGYTF,TGCGCCAGCAGTTTGACCGGGGCCCGCGCGCTATATGGCTACACCTTC
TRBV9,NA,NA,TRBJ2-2,CASSVAVTGELFF,TGTGCCAGCAGCGTAGCTGTAACCGGGGAGCTGTTTTTT
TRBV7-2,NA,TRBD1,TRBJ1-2,CASSLQGAFYGYTF,TGTGCCAGCAGCTTACAGGGGGCCTTCTATGGCTACACCTTC
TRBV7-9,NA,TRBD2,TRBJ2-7,CASSLSGGRVSEQYF,TGTGCCAGCAGCCTAAGTGGCGGGAGGGTCTCCGAGCAGTACTTC
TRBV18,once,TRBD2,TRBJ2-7,CASSPWTSGVSSYEQYF,TGTGCCAGCTCACCCTGGACTAGCGGGGTAAGCTCCTACGAGCAGTACTTC
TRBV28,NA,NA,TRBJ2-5,CASSLLVKETQYF,TGTGCCAGCAGTTTACTAGTCAAAGAGACCCAGTACTTC
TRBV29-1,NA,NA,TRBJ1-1,CSVALQGQSTEAFF,TGCAGCGTTGCACTGCAGGGGCAGTCGACTGAAGCTTTCTTT
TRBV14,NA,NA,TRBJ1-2,CASSQDLRYGYTF,TGTGCCAGCAGCCAAGATCTTCGGTATGGCTACACCTTC
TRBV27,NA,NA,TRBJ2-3,CASRAFSRESYTDTQYF,TGTGCCAGCCGAGCGTTTAGTCGGGAGAGTTACACAGATACGCAGTATTTT
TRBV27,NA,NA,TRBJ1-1,CASSFGRVATEAFF,TGTGCCAGCAGTTTTGGCAGGGTGGCCACTGAAGCTTTCTTT
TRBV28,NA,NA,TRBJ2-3,CASSFGNGPDTQYF,TGTGCCAGCAGTTTTGGTAACGGCCCAGATACGCAGTATTTT
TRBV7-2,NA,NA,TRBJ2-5,CASSLVAGAGETQYF,TGTGCCAGCAGCTTAGTTGCGGGGGCAGGGGAGACCCAGTACTTC
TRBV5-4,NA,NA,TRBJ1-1,CASSPGADRVGTEAFF,TGTGCCAGCAGCCCTGGCGCCGACAGAGTTGGAACTGAAGCTTTCTTT
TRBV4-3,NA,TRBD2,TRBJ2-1,CASSQEVTSLYNEQFF,TGCGCCAGCAGCCAAGAGGTGACTAGCTTATACAATGAGCAGTTCTTC
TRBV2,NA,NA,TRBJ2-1,CASSEGLAFTYNEQFF,TGTGCCAGCAGTGAAGGGTTAGCCTTCACTTACAATGAGCAGTTCTTC
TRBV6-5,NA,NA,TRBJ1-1,CASGQQKQAFF,TGTGCCAGCGGTCAACAGAAACAAGCTTTCTTT
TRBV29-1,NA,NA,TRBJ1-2,CSVEAFTTVYGYTF,TGCAGCGTTGAAGCTTTTACGACAGTCTATGGCTACACCTTC
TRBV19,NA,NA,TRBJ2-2,CASSIIRTQNTGELFF,TGTGCCAGTAGTATAATCAGGACCCAGAACACCGGGGAGCTGTTTTTT
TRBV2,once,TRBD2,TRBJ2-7,CASRVAGGPGEQYF,TGTGCCAGCAGAGTAGCGGGAGGGCCTGGCGAGCAGTACTTC
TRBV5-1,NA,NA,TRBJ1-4,CASSPSGVATNEKLFF,TGCGCCAGCAGCCCCTCGGGGGTGGCAACTAATGAAAAACTGTTTTTT
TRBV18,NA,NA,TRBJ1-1,CASTYMNTEAFF,TGTGCCAGCACCTACATGAACACTGAAGCTTTCTTT
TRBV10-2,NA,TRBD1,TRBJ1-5,CASRSTGGNNQPQHF,TGCGCCAGCAGGTCGACAGGGGGCAACAATCAGCCCCAGCATTTT
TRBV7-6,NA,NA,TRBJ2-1,CASSLGNEQFF,TGTGCCAGCAGCTTAGGTAATGAGCAGTTCTTC
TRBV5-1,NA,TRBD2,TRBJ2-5,CASSLTQTGRREAQYF,TGCGCCAGCAGCCTAACCCAAACAGGGAGGCGGGAGGCCCAGTACTTC
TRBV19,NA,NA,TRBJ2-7,CASSTSRDLSYEQYF,TGTGCCAGTAGTACCTCCCGGGACCTCTCCTACGAGCAGTACTTC
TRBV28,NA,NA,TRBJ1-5,CASSSAGTGNQPQHF,TGTGCCAGCAGCTCAGCCGGGACGGGTAATCAGCCCCAGCATTTT
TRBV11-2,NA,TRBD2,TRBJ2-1,CASSPYALAASYNEQFF,TGTGCCAGCAGCCCTTACGCCCTAGCGGCTTCCTACAATGAGCAGTTCTTC
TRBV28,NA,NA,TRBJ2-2,CASSLGSRFRADTGELFF,TGTGCCAGCAGCCTGGGGTCGAGGTTCAGGGCGGACACCGGGGAGCTGTTTTTT
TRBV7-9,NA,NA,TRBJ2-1,CASSPSRGTYNEQFF,TGTGCCAGCAGCCCATCGCGGGGCACCTACAATGAGCAGTTCTTC
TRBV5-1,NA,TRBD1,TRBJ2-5,CASSLAVTGGSETQYF,TGCGCCAGCAGCTTGGCGGTGACAGGGGGTTCAGAGACCCAGTACTTC
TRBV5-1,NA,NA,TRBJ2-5,CASSLEDTSQETQYF,TGCGCCAGCAGCTTGGAGGACACGAGTCAAGAGACCCAGTACTTC
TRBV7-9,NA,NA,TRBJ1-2,CASSLSIHADYGYTF,TGTGCCAGCAGCTTATCAATACATGCGGACTATGGCTACACCTTC